These 5 T cell receptor beta chains came from one sample sequenced in a study of read filtering for tumor transcriptome and immune sequencing (dated by TCRdb to 2020 to 2022). Instrument on record: Illumina HiSeq 4000. TCR libraries were built from approximately 400 ng RNA with the Immunoverse kit, using molecular barcoded adaptors covering alpha/delta and beta/gamma chains. TCRdb reran the public reads through fastp at Q25 and MiXCR, keeping productive beta chains. Rows with a matching CDR3 protein are joined into one entry that keeps the most common DNA and genes. Here the sample has about 130,000 distinct CDR3 sequences; 13% occur a single time. The ten largest make up approximately 11% of the sample. Specimen: a population of CD138-negative cells sorted from bone marrow. The cell subset or site label, as the study defines it: bone marrow mononuclear cells depleted of CD138+ plasma/myeloma cells by negative magnetic selection. These receptors all stem from a donor aged 40 or older with multiple myeloma.

This clonotype was counted at least ten times. The J gene is TRBJ1-2, the V gene TRBV20-1; no clear D gene. V dropped 0 bases and J dropped 3 bases, with 11 bases sitting between them. There are 14 residues in the CDR3. Germline CDR1 DFQATT, CDR2 SNEGSKA (reference sequence). The CDR3 nucleotides are TGCAGTGCTAGAGATTTTTTAGGACACTATGGCTACACCTTC. It yields the protein CSARDFLGHYGYTF.

As regards this clonotype: This may arise from a read error, as a much more abundant clone is one base away. The V gene is TRBV24-1, the J gene TRBJ2-7; no reliable D call. From germline, CDR1 is KGHDR and CDR2 SFDVKD. There are 13 residues in the CDR3. The CDR3 region has the DNA TGTGCCACCAGTGAAGTTTCAGGCGGTCGGCAGTGCTTC. As protein: CATSEVSGGRQCF.

This clonotype was detected many times. The junction departs from germline at one end; a sequencing error may be responsible. The chain links TRBV7-7 to TRBJ2-1; D unresolved. In germline, CDR1 is SSHAT, CDR2 FNYEAQ (reference sequence). The CDR3 extends over 15 amino acids. The CDR3 DNA follows: TGTGCTAGCAGCTTAGAGGAGAGCTCCTACAATGAGCAGTTCTTC. Translation: CASSLEESSYNEQFF.

This clonotype was picked up one time. A much more abundant neighbour one base away suggests this may be a read error. V and J are TRBV19 and TRBJ2-2; D may be TRBD2 (5 bases). The V gene lost 10 bases and the J gene lost 4 bases, with 13 bases spanning the gap. Germline-derived CDR1 and CDR2 are LNHDA and SQIVND (reference sequence). This CDR3 spans 13 amino acids. CDR3 loop: CATRAGGTGELFF. The CDR3 DNA sequence: TGTGCCACGCGGGCCGGAGGCACCGGGGAGCTGTTTTTT.

This clonotype has at least ten counts. The chain is built from TRBV30 and TRBJ2-7; D unresolved. Trimming took 1 base from V and 6 from J, leaving 19 bases between them. The CDR3 consists of 15 residues. Germline-derived CDR1 and CDR2 are GTSNPN and SVGIG (reference sequence). Here the CDR3 reads CAWSGHPWASREQYF. For the CDR3, the DNA is TGTGCCTGGAGTGGCCACCCCTGGGCCTCGCGCGAGCAGTACTTC.